These 12 T cell receptor beta chains share one sample of origin, sequenced in a study of human T cells and chemical hapten exposure. Each CDR3 protein is one row after TCRdb ran MiXCR on the RACE reads. The sample has 150,000 to 200,000 distinct CDR3 sequences, approximately 26% seen once. Noted time point: patch test 3, about 24 weeks after DPC sensitization. Treatment of the sample: therapeutic diphenylcyclopropenone sensitization with weekly scalp DPC. Here the sequenced sample was whole blood, taken in connection with sensitization to the hapten diphenylcyclopropenone (DPC). Source of these receptors: a woman aged 40 to 50 with alopecia areata. Some clones in this sample may be carry-over from other donors' samples.

The rearrangement links TRBV3-1 to TRBJ2-7; D not resolved. The germline V gene encodes CDR1 LGHDT and CDR2 YNNKEL (reference sequence). This CDR3 contains 12 residues. V was cut by 4 bases and J by 3 bases, with 7 bases left in between. The CDR3 sequence: CASSRGRYEQYF. CDR3 coding DNA: TGTGCCAGCAGCCGTGGGCGCTACGAGCAGTACTTC.

This clonotype came up a few times. The chain is built from TRBV10-3 and TRBJ1-5; no definite D call. The CDR3 loop spans 14 amino acids. Trimming left V 6 bases short and J 2 bases short, with 11 bases between. The germline V gene has CDR1 ENHRY and CDR2 SYGVKD. The CDR3 bases are TGTGCCATCAGGAAGGGCGAAGGCAATCAGCCCCAGCATTTT. It is translated as CAIRKGEGNQPQHF.

V is TRBV5-1 and J is TRBJ1-4; TRBD1 is a possible D gene (5 bases). V dropped 5 bases and J dropped 4 bases, with 12 bases sitting between them. The germline V gene has CDR1 SGHRS and CDR2 YFSETQ. The CDR3 runs to 14 residues. The CDR3 region has the DNA TGCGCCAGCAGATCAGGACACCTTAATGAAAAACTGTTTTTT. It specifies CASRSGHLNEKLFF.

This chain links TRBV14 with TRBJ1-1; tentatively, D is TRBD1 (5 bases). Germline V CDR1 and CDR2: SGHDN, FVKESK. This CDR3 contains 16 residues. Trimming took 1 base from V and 5 from J, leaving 17 bases between them. The CDR3 loop is CASSQVNRRRVTEAFF. CDR3 DNA: TGTGCCAGCAGCCAAGTAAACAGGCGGCGGGTTACTGAAGCTTTCTTT.

The chain's CDR3 is CSATFPSYEQYF. In DNA form, the CDR3 reads TGCAGTGCAACTTTTCCGAGCTACGAGCAGTACTTC. The V call is TRBV20-1, the J call TRBJ2-7, with unresolved D. CDR3 size: 12 residues. Trimming pared 6 bases from V and 3 bases from J, leaving 12 bases between. Germline V gene lookup returns CDR1 DFQATT and CDR2 SNEGSKA (reference sequence).

This clonotype was recorded a few times. The chain is built from TRBV15 and TRBJ1-1; 11 bases map to TRBD1. With V trimmed by 3 bases and J by 4 bases, 4 bases remained unmatched. The CDR3 contains 15 residues. The germline gives CDR1 LNHNV, CDR2 YYDKDF (reference sequence). The CDR3 is CATSRDRGLATEAFF. In nucleotides, the CDR3 is TGTGCCACCAGCAGGGACAGGGGGCTGGCCACTGAAGCTTTCTTT.

V usage is TRBV12-3 or TRBV12-4 and J usage is TRBJ2-7; D perhaps matches TRBD2 (5 bases). Trimming took 4 bases from V and 9 from J, leaving 13 bases between them. This CDR3 is 12 amino acids long. Here the CDR3 reads CASSSAAGGQYF. The CDR3 DNA reads TGTGCCAGCAGTTCGGCCGCGGGCGGGCAGTACTTC.

Here the CDR3 reads CASSESRGAEQYF. For the CDR3, the DNA is TGTGCCAGCAGTGAATCTCGAGGGGCCGAGCAGTACTTC. The chain is built from TRBV6-1 and TRBJ2-7; the D call may be TRBD1 or TRBD2 (5 bases each). Germline CDR1 MNHNS, CDR2 SASEGT. The CDR3 runs 13 residues. Trimming removed 2 bases at V and 6 bases at J, with 11 bases between.

This clonotype occurred a few times. CDR3 sequence reads: CAGRGDEDEQYF. The CDR3 region has the DNA TGTGCGGGACGGGGGGACGAGGACGAGCAGTACTTC. The chain links TRBV2 to TRBJ2-7, with TRBD2 matching 7 bases. CDR3 length: 12 residues. Germline CDR1 reads SNHLY; CDR2 reads FYNNEI.

In its sample, this clonotype was seen a few times. CDR3 coding DNA: TGTGCCAGCTCACCTAGGGATACGCAGTATTTT. Its translation is CASSPRDTQYF. The genes are TRBV18 and TRBJ2-3, with no clear D. V was trimmed by 3 bases and J by 6 bases, leaving 4 bases between them. This CDR3 has 11 residues. Per germline, CDR1 KGHSH and CDR2 LQKENI.

The chain recombines TRBV20-1 with TRBJ2-3, with D possibly TRBD2 on 6 matching bases. V lost 0 bases, J lost 2 bases, and 12 bases lay in between. Germline V gene data show CDR1 as DFQATT and CDR2 as SNEGSKA (reference sequence). CDR3 size: 15 residues. The DNA for the CDR3 is TGCAGTGCTAGAGATCATCGGGGACTCACAGATACGCAGTATTTT. As protein: CSARDHRGLTDTQYF.

The chain employs TRBV6-2 or TRBV6-3 and TRBJ1-1; D remains ambiguous. The CDR3 consists of 13 residues. V shed 5 bases and J shed 4 bases, with 11 bases lying between them. Germline V gene sequence: CDR1 MNHEY, CDR2 SVGEGT. In nucleotides, the CDR3 is TGTGCCAGCAGTCGGCGGGGTTTCACTGAAGCTTTCTTT. Its translation is CASSRRGFTEAFF.